These 15 T cell receptor beta chains were all obtained from the same sample, sequenced in a study of beta chain features in type 1 diabetes. What was sequenced were expressed TCRB transcripts, since all of the isolated RNA had been reverse transcribed. TCRdb's copy holds only in-frame clones and misses some; the assay was immunoSEQ multiplex PCR. The table includes about 900,000 clones, 17% detected once. Sequencing input: naive CD4+ T cells from blood. The receptor source for this set is a woman under 30 in good health.

This clone has a handful of counts. The junction departs from germline at one end; a sequencing error may be responsible. The V call is TRBV7-7, the J call TRBJ2-5; 16 bases map to TRBD2. The CDR3 length is 17 residues. Looked up from germline, CDR1 is SSHAT and CDR2 is FNYEAQ (reference sequence). The CDR3 coding sequence is TGTGCTAGCAGCTTATCGGGACTAGCGGGAGGGTCCGAGACCCAGTACTTC. This sequence encodes CASSLSGLAGGSETQYF. Full variable domain (outside the CDR3, taken from reference TRBV7-7 and TRBJ2-5): GAGVSQSPRYKVTKRGQDVTLRCDPISSHATLYWYQQALGQGPEFLTYFNYEAQPDKSGLPSDRFSAERPEGSISTLTIQRTEQRDSAMYRCASSLSGLAGGSETQYFGPGTRLLVL.

V is TRBV27 and J is TRBJ2-7; TRBD2 agrees at 7 bases. Germline CDR1 reads MNHEY; CDR2 reads SMNVEV (reference sequence). The V and J ends lost 10 bases and 2 bases, in that order; junction bases with no gene match: 8. The CDR3 has 13 amino acids. For the CDR3, the DNA is TGTGCCACTCGGCCGCGGGAGACCTACGAGCAGTACTTC. Protein product: CATRPRETYEQYF.

The chain is built from TRBV7-2 and TRBJ1-1, with no clear D. The CDR3 spans 12 residues. V was clipped by 2 bases and J by 10 bases, with 11 bases between them. Germline CDR1 reads SGHTA; CDR2 reads FQGNSA. The CDR3 DNA follows: TGTGCCAGCAGCTTATATAGGAAAGCAGCTTTCTTT. Its translation: CASSLYRKAAFF.

This rearrangement joins TRBV28 to TRBJ2-1; D remains ambiguous. The V gene's germline CDR1 is MDHEN and CDR2 SYDVKM. The CDR3 has 11 amino acids. The V and J ends lost 8 bases and 5 bases respectively, with 7 bases between them. CDR3 region: CASVRDNEQFF. The CDR3 bases are TGTGCCAGCGTTAGGGACAATGAGCAGTTCTTC. Full variable domain (outside the CDR3, taken from reference TRBV28 and TRBJ2-1): DVKVTQSSRYLVKRTGEKVFLECVQDMDHENMFWYRQDPGLGLRLIYFSYDVKMKEKGDIPEGYSVSREKKERFSLILESASTNQTSMYLCASVRDNEQFFGPGTRLTVL.

The chain links TRBV15 to TRBJ2-4; D unclear. Germline assignment: CDR1 LNHNV and CDR2 YYDKDF (reference sequence). The CDR3 sequence is 16 residues long. V lost 1 base, J lost 1 base, and 11 bases lay in between. DNA of the CDR3: TGTGCCACCAGCAGAGCGGCGGTCTTGGCCAAAAACATTCAGTACTTC. Its protein is CATSRAAVLAKNIQYF.

This clone was found a few times. J is TRBJ1-4 and V is TRBV25-1, with TRBD1 matching 7 bases. The V segment lost 6 bases and the J segment 8 bases; nucleotides outside the gene matches: 9. The CDR3 is made up of 14 amino acids. The germline gives CDR1 MGHDK, CDR2 SYGVNS. The CDR3 loop reads CASSRGGTEEKLFF. The CDR3, as DNA: TGTGCCAGCAGCAGGGGGGGTACGGAGGAAAAACTGTTTTTT.

This clone was detected only a few times. The chain joins TRBV19 to TRBJ2-7; D ambiguous. The V gene's germline CDR1 is LNHDA and CDR2 SQIVND (reference sequence). V was pared by 3 bases and J by 6 bases, with 12 bases between. The CDR3 has 13 amino acids. The CDR3 DNA is TGTGCCAGTAGTATTACCAGAGATGGCGAGCAGTACTTC. Protein sequence: CASSITRDGEQYF.

V is TRBV4-3 and J is TRBJ2-1; 8 nucleotides match TRBD2. V shed 0 bases and J 11 bases; nucleotides not matched to a gene: 6. The CDR3 contains 14 residues. Germline CDR1 reads LGHNA; CDR2 reads YSLEER. The DNA for the CDR3 is TGCGCCAGCAGCCAAGATGGGGGCGGGAGGCAGCAGTTCTTC. Translating gives CASSQDGGGRQQFF.

The J gene is TRBJ1-5, the V gene TRBV4-2; perhaps TRBD1 as D (5 bases). The CDR3 has 14 residues. The germline gives CDR1 LGHNA, CDR2 YNFKEQ. Trimming took 3 bases from V and 6 from J, leaving 12 bases between them. The DNA for the CDR3 is TGTGCCAGCAGCCATGAGGGGTTGGGTCAGCCCCAGCATTTT. This gives the protein CASSHEGLGQPQHF.

The gene calls are TRBV9 and TRBJ1-5, with D hard to call. Between the trimmed V and J ends, which lost 0 bases and 6 bases, there was a span of 10 bases. From germline, CDR1 is SGDLS and CDR2 YYNGEE. There are 14 residues in the CDR3. CDR3 in amino acids: CASSVGLRSQPQHF. DNA for the CDR3: TGTGCCAGCAGCGTAGGACTCAGAAGTCAGCCCCAGCATTTT.

This clone has just a few counts. The sample holds other DNA sequences that translate to the same CDR3. The V gene is TRBV10-3, the J gene TRBJ2-1; 11 bases match TRBD2. The V segment lost 4 bases and the J segment 4 bases; nucleotides outside the gene matches: 3. This CDR3 is built from 15 residues. Looked up from germline, CDR1 is ENHRY and CDR2 is SYGVKD. DNA of the CDR3: TGTGCCATCAGTGGTACTAGCGGGAGTTACAATGAGCAGTTCTTC. Translating it yields CAISGTSGSYNEQFF.

In its sample, this clone was seen once. CDR3 protein: CASSLNGGYTF. The CDR3 nucleotides are TGTGCCAGCAGCTTGAATGGTGGCTACACCTTC. The J gene is TRBJ1-2, the V gene TRBV5-4; no clear D. The CDR3 covers 11 residues. Germline V CDR1 and CDR2: SGHNT, YYREEE (reference sequence). V was shortened by 1 base and J by 7 bases, with 5 bases between the two germline ends.

In this sample, this clone turned up once. The chain has TRBV7-2 and TRBJ2-1; tentative D call: TRBD2 (6 bases). The germline V gene has CDR1 SGHTA and CDR2 FQGNSA. The CDR3 spans 12 residues. The germline V and J ends were trimmed by 5 bases and 9 bases, with 11 bases remaining between them. The CDR3 coding sequence is TGTGCCAGCAGCCTACGGCGGGGTGAGCAGTTCTTC. This sequence encodes CASSLRRGEQFF. Using reference TRBV7-2 and TRBJ2-1 for the parts outside the CDR3, the full variable domain is GAGVSQSPSNKVTEKGKDVELRCDPISGHTALYWYRQSLGQGLEFLIYFQGNSAPDKSGLPSDRFSAERTGGSVSTLTIQRTQQEDSAVYLCASSLRRGEQFFGPGTRLTVL.

The chain recombines TRBV6-6 with TRBJ1-1, with D hard to call. Per germline, CDR1 MNHNY and CDR2 SVGAGI (reference sequence). V shed 5 bases and J shed 0 bases, with 10 bases lying between them. The CDR3 runs 14 residues. CDR3 loop: CASSTPSMNTEAFF. The CDR3 DNA reads as TGTGCCAGCAGTACACCCTCAATGAACACTGAAGCTTTCTTT.

This clone was recorded a few times. The J gene is TRBJ1-1, the V gene TRBV5-4, with TRBD1 identical over 7 bases. Germline V gene lookup returns CDR1 SGHNT and CDR2 YYREEE (reference sequence). The length of the CDR3 is 13 residues. J lost 10 bases, V lost 4 bases, and 10 bases had no gene match. The CDR3 sequence is CASSVDFDRVAFF. The CDR3 nucleotides are TGTGCCAGCAGCGTAGATTTCGACAGGGTAGCTTTCTTT.